This entry lists 26 T cell receptor beta chains sequenced from one sample in a study of OX40 agonist ivuxolimab in advanced cancers. Assay: immunoSEQ multiplex PCR; the TCRdb copy retains only in-frame clones and omits some. This table has 35,000 to 50,000 clones, approximately 75% appearing once. The sequences come from CD4+ or CD8+ T cells sorted from blood, collected in a trial of the OX40 agonist ivuxolimab. These receptors originate from an adult with an advanced solid tumor such as melanoma, head and neck, liver or kidney cancer.

The chain has TRBV14 and TRBJ1-2; D is perhaps TRBD1 (5 bases). V dropped 5 bases and J dropped 7 bases, with 11 bases sitting between them. This CDR3 is 12 amino acids long. CDR1 and CDR2 from the germline V gene are SGHDN and FVKESK. CDR3 sequence: CASSDQGTGYTF. In nucleotides, the CDR3 is TGTGCCAGCAGCGATCAGGGAACTGGCTACACCTTC. Variable domain in full (rest from reference TRBV14 and TRBJ1-2): EAGVTQFPSHSVIEKGQTVTLRCDPISGHDNLYWYRRVMGKEIKFLLHFVKESKQDESGMPNNRFLAERTGGTYSTLKVQPAELEDSGVYFCASSDQGTGYTFGSGTRLTVV.

There are a few counts of this clone. The chain joins TRBV4-3 to TRBJ2-2; D gene unclear. The V end lost 3 bases, the J end lost 7 bases, and 15 bases lay between the germline ends. CDR1 LGHNA and CDR2 YSLEER come from the germline V gene. The CDR3 is made up of 15 amino acids. CDR3 amino acids: CASSHRAQTVGELFF. For the CDR3, the DNA is TGCGCCAGCAGCCATAGGGCACAGACTGTCGGGGAGCTGTTTTTT.

The chain combines TRBV10-2 with TRBJ1-2; a possible D gene is TRBD1 (5 bases). The V and J ends lost 3 bases and 8 bases respectively, with 13 bases between them. Per germline, CDR1 WSHSY and CDR2 SAAADI. The CDR3 is made up of 13 amino acids. The CDR3 bases are TGCGCCAGCAGTGACTTCGACGGGGGGGGCTACACCTTC. It specifies CASSDFDGGGYTF.

This clone was seen only once. The rearrangement joins TRBV19 to TRBJ2-2; TRBD1 might be the D (6 bases). Trimming removed 9 bases from V and 3 bases from J, with 17 bases in between. Germline CDR1 is LNHDA and CDR2 is SQIVND (reference sequence). The CDR3 consists of 15 residues. CDR3 sequence reads: CASTKDSEHTGELFF. For the CDR3, the DNA is TGTGCCAGCACTAAGGACAGCGAGCACACCGGGGAGCTGTTTTTT.

The CDR3 sequence: CASSLRVLSQYNEQFF. For the CDR3, the DNA is TGTGCCAGCAGCTTACGGGTCTTAAGCCAATACAATGAGCAGTTCTTC. The chain couples TRBV7-8 to TRBJ2-1; D gene unclear. Germline CDR1 is SGHVS and CDR2 is FQNEAQ. The CDR3 totals 16 residues. Trimming pared 2 bases from V and 4 bases from J, leaving 15 bases between.

The chain uses TRBV7-2 and TRBJ2-5, with 8 positions matching TRBD2. CDR3 length: 14 amino acids. Germline V gives CDR1 SGHTA, CDR2 FQGNSA. V lost 5 bases to trimming and J lost 4 bases; unmatched junction nucleotides: 6. The CDR3 protein is CASSAASGSETQYF. The DNA of the CDR3 is TGTGCCAGCAGCGCCGCTAGCGGGTCAGAGACCCAGTACTTC.

The chain carries TRBV4-2 and TRBJ2-4; TRBD2 is a possible D gene (5 bases). Trimming removed 1 base at V and 0 bases at J, with 7 bases between. CDR1 and CDR2 from the germline V gene are LGHNA and YNFKEQ. The CDR3 is made up of 15 amino acids. In DNA, the CDR3 is TGTGCCAGCAGCCAAGTTGCGGGAGCCAAAAACATTCAGTACTTC. This translates into CASSQVAGAKNIQYF.

V gene TRBV7-9 combines with J gene TRBJ1-4; 9 positions match TRBD1. Germline loops: CDR1 SEHNR, CDR2 FQNEAQ (reference sequence). Trimming cost V 4 bases and J 16 bases; bases outside gene matches: 7. This CDR3 comprises 12 residues. DNA for the CDR3: TGTGCCAGCAGCTCTACGGGACAGGGAAAGTTTTTT. Protein: CASSSTGQGKFF.

The rearrangement joins TRBV6-1 to TRBJ2-5, with a tentative D call TRBD1 (5 bases). Germline V CDR1 and CDR2: MNHNS, SASEGT. V was shortened by 8 bases and J by 2 bases, with 12 bases between the two germline ends. The CDR3 contains 13 residues. The CDR3 region is CASAGLEQETQYF. CDR3 DNA: TGTGCCAGCGCAGGGTTGGAACAAGAGACCCAGTACTTC.

This chain uses TRBV4-2 with TRBJ1-1, with TRBD1 identical over 12 bases. J was trimmed by 3 bases and V by 4 bases; bases with no gene match: 6. Looked up from germline, CDR1 is LGHNA and CDR2 is YNFKEQ. This CDR3 spans 16 amino acids. CDR3 DNA sequence: TGTGCCAGCAGCCCGGGACAGGGGGCATTTGACACTGAAGCTTTCTTT. Protein product: CASSPGQGAFDTEAFF.

This clone was observed a single time. The chain employs TRBV9 and TRBJ2-7; 8 positions match TRBD2. Germline V gene lookup returns CDR1 SGDLS and CDR2 YYNGEE. CDR3 length: 14 amino acids. V lost 1 base and J lost 7; bases outside the gene matches: 7. The CDR3 bases are TGTGCCAGCAGCGTAACGGGAGGGCCTTGGGAGCAGTACTTC. Amino acid sequence: CASSVTGGPWEQYF. The variable domain in full, completed from reference TRBV9 and TRBJ2-7, reads DSGVTQTPKHLITATGQRVTLRCSPRSGDLSVYWYQQSLDQGLQFLIQYYNGEERAKGNILERFSAQQFPDLHSELNLSSLELGDSALYFCASSVTGGPWEQYFGPGTRLTVT.

The chain has TRBV6-1 and TRBJ2-5, with TRBD2 as a possible D gene (5 bases). CDR1 and CDR2 from the germline V gene are MNHNS and SASEGT. Deletions cut 7 bases from V and 3 bases from J, with 18 bases between. This CDR3 has 15 residues. The CDR3 here is CASTEGGRLKETQYF. CDR3 DNA: TGTGCCAGCACAGAAGGAGGACGCCTAAAAGAGACCCAGTACTTC.

The chain has TRBV7-2 and TRBJ2-5, with D possibly matching TRBD1 (6 bases). The CDR3 contains 14 residues. Germline assignment: CDR1 SGHTA and CDR2 FQGNSA. The V and J ends lost 4 bases and 5 bases respectively, with 14 bases between them. The CDR3 reads CASSYQQGGETQYF. CDR3 nucleotides: TGTGCCAGCAGCTACCAACAGGGTGGGGAGACCCAGTACTTC.

This clone occurred once. The chain links TRBV15 to TRBJ2-5; D is uncertain. The CDR3 spans 13 residues. Germline values: CDR1 LNHNV, CDR2 YYDKDF (reference sequence). Trimming stripped 3 bases from V and 4 bases from J, with 9 bases between. The DNA for the CDR3 is TGTGCCACCAGCAGCCCGGTCGGAGAGACCCAGTACTTC. Translating it yields CATSSPVGETQYF.

The J gene is TRBJ1-2, the V gene TRBV19; D is unresolved. The CDR3 is made up of 13 amino acids. Germline-derived CDR1 and CDR2 are LNHDA and SQIVND (reference sequence). The V gene lost 3 bases and the J gene lost 6 bases, with 11 bases spanning the gap. The CDR3 DNA follows: TGTGCCAGTAGTATGTGGGCGGCTGATGGCTACACCTTC. It encodes CASSMWAADGYTF. Full variable domain (remainder filled in from reference TRBV19 and TRBJ1-2): DGGITQSPKYLFRKEGQNVTLSCEQNLNHDAMYWYRQDPGQGLRLIYYSQIVNDFQKGDIAEGYSVSREKKESFPLTVTSAQKNPTAFYLCASSMWAADGYTFGSGTRLTVV.

The gene calls are TRBV5-4 and TRBJ1-1, with D possibly matching TRBD1 (5 bases). V was pared by 4 bases and J by 2 bases, with 15 bases between. This CDR3 contains 15 residues. Germline CDR1 reads SGHNT; CDR2 reads YYREEE (reference sequence). The CDR3 spells CASSPISGVNTEAFF. Here the CDR3 DNA reads TGTGCCAGCAGCCCGATTTCGGGGGTTAACACTGAAGCTTTCTTT.

CDR3 protein: CASSWGQGDEQYV. CDR3 bases: TGTGCCAGCAGCTGGGGACAGGGGGACGAGCAGTACGTC. The chain has TRBV6-1 and TRBJ2-7, with 11 nucleotides matching TRBD1. The ends lost 6 bases at V and 5 bases at J; junction bases unmatched: 3. The germline V gene encodes CDR1 MNHNS and CDR2 SASEGT. The CDR3 contains 13 residues.

This chain connects TRBV12-5 to TRBJ2-1; TRBD2 might be the D (6 bases). The ends were cut back, 0 bases at V and 3 bases at J, with 15 bases in the middle. CDR1 and CDR2 from the germline V gene are LGHNT and FRNRAP. The CDR3 has 17 residues. The CDR3 spells CASGLVTASGYYNEQFF. The DNA of the CDR3 is TGTGCTAGTGGTTTGGTTACGGCCAGCGGGTACTACAATGAGCAGTTCTTC.

The gene calls are TRBV19 and TRBJ1-2, with 11 bases fitting TRBD1. Germline CDR1 reads LNHDA; CDR2 reads SQIVND (reference sequence). The V segment lost 4 bases and the J segment 8 bases; nucleotides outside the gene matches: 12. CDR3 size: 16 residues. In DNA, the CDR3 is TGTGCCAGTAGTAGCGGGACAGGGGGAGGTATGAGAGGCTACACCTTC. It codes for CASSSGTGGGMRGYTF.

The chain uses TRBV6-6 and TRBJ1-2; 10 nucleotides line up with TRBD1. The germline V gene encodes CDR1 MNHNY and CDR2 SVGAGI (reference sequence). J gave up 6 bases and V 6 bases, and 7 bases lay outside the gene matches. The CDR3 sequence is 14 residues long. CDR3 region: CASRMTGGEDGYTF. CDR3 in DNA: TGTGCCAGCAGAATGACAGGGGGCGAGGATGGCTACACCTTC.

The V call is TRBV25-1, the J call TRBJ1-3, with D hard to call. Germline V lookup: CDR1 MGHDK, CDR2 SYGVNS. The CDR3 contains 15 residues. Deletions cut 1 base from V and 0 bases from J, with 7 bases between. CDR3 protein: CASSEFAGSGNTIYF. Written as DNA, the CDR3 is TGTGCCAGCAGTGAATTTGCGGGCTCTGGAAACACCATATATTTT.

The gene calls are TRBV4-2 and TRBJ2-1; TRBD2 aligns across 9 bases. V lost 0 bases to trimming and J lost 5 bases; unmatched junction nucleotides: 8. CDR3 length: 17 residues. CDR1 and CDR2 (germline): LGHNA, YNFKEQ. For the CDR3, the DNA is TGTGCCAGCAGCCAAGATACGCGGCGGGAGGGGAACAATGAGCAGTTCTTC. Amino acid sequence: CASSQDTRREGNNEQFF.

In this sample, this clone turned up once. V is TRBV7-2 and J is TRBJ2-7, with TRBD2 matching over 10 bases. V was clipped by 5 bases and J by 0 bases; unmatched bases: 4. This CDR3 contains 15 residues. Germline lookup yields CDR1 SGHTA and CDR2 FQGNSA. The CDR3 spells CASSVGLASSYEQYF. CDR3 in DNA: TGTGCCAGCAGCGTGGGACTAGCGAGCTCCTACGAGCAGTACTTC.

The rearrangement uses TRBV30 and TRBJ2-2; unclear D gene. Germline-derived CDR1 and CDR2 are GTSNPN and SVGIG (reference sequence). The CDR3 runs 13 residues. Deletions cut 2 bases from V and 5 bases from J, with 9 bases between. The CDR3 nucleotides read TGTGCCTGGAGTTTCGCGCGAACCGGGGAGCTGTTTTTT. Translating gives CAWSFARTGELFF.

On this clone: One junction end disagrees with the germline gene, perhaps due to a read error. The CDR3 nucleotides read TGTGCCAGCAGCGACGGTCCCCGTCTTGACTACGGCTACACCTTC. Translating it yields CASSDGPRLDYGYTF. The chain has TRBV7-9 and TRBJ1-2; no clear D. The CDR3 is made up of 15 amino acids. Germline CDR1 SEHNR, CDR2 FQNEAQ (reference sequence).

The chain links TRBV27 to TRBJ2-2; D gene ambiguous. This CDR3 contains 13 residues. Germline CDR1 and CDR2: MNHEY and SMNVEV (reference sequence). The V end was cut by 6 bases, the J end by 7 bases, with 12 bases between. CDR3 amino acids: CASRGRMGGELFF. As DNA, the CDR3 is TGTGCCAGCAGGGGAAGAATGGGCGGGGAGCTGTTTTTT.